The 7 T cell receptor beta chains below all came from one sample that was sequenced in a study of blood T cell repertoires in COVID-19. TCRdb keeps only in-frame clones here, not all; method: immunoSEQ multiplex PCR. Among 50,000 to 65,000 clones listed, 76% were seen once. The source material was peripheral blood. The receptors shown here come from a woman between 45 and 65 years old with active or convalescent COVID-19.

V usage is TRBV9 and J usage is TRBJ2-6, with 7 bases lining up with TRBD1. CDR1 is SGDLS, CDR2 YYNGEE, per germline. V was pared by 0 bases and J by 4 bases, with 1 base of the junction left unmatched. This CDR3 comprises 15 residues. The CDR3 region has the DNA TGTGCCAGCAGCGTAGAGGGGGCCGGGGCCAACGTCCTGACTTTC. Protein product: CASSVEGAGANVLTF.

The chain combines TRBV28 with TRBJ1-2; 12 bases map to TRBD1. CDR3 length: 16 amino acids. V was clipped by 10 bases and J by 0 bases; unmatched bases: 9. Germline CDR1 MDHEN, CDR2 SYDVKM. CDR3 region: CATQPGQGASNYGYTF. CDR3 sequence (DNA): TGTGCCACCCAACCGGGACAGGGGGCCTCTAACTATGGCTACACCTTC.

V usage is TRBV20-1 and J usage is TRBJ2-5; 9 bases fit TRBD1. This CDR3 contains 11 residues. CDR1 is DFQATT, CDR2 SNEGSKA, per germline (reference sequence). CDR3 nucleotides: TGCAGCGGGGACAGGGATGAGACCCAGTACTTC. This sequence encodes CSGDRDETQYF.

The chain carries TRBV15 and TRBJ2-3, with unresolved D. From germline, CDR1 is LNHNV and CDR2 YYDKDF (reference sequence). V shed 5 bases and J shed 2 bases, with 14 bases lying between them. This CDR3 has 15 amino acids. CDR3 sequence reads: CATSPENENTDTQYF. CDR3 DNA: TGTGCCACCAGCCCGGAGAATGAAAACACAGATACGCAGTATTTT.

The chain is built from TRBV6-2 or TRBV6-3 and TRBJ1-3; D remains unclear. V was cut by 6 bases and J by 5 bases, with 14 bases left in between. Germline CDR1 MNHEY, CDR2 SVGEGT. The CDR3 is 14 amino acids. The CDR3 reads CASSPYGGRNTIYF. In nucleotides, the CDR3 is TGTGCCAGCAGCCCCTACGGAGGCCGAAACACCATATATTTT.

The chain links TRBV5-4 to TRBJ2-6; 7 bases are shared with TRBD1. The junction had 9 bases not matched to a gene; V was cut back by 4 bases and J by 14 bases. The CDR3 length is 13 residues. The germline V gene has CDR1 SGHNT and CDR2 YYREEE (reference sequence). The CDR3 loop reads CASSLTGQALLTF. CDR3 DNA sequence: TGTGCCAGCAGCCTAACCGGACAGGCCCTCCTGACTTTC.

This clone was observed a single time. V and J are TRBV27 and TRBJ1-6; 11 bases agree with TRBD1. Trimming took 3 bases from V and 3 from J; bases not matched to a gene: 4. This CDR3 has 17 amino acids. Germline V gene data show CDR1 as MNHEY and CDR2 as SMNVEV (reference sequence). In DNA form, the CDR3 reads TGTGCCAGCAGTTTGGGGGGACAGGGGGACTATAATTCACCCCTCCACTTT. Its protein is CASSLGGQGDYNSPLHF.